This T cell receptor beta chain originates from a study of T-cell reconstitution after alpha-beta-depleted transplantation in children. General observations from the study: It was surviving recipient T cells and thymic progenitors that gave some patients high TCRbeta diversity at day 60. A year had passed since transplant, and T-cell counts and diversity by then came mostly from newly produced T cells.

Preparing the TCRbeta library involved the use of unique molecular identifiers. MiXCR was run by TCRdb on the PCR reads, yielding one entry per CDR3 protein. Here the sample spans 200,000 to 250,000 distinct CDR3 sequences, 20% to 30% being singletons. The J segment lost 6 bases and the V segment lost 5 bases, leaving 13 bases of the junction unmatched. The CDR3 is 15 residues long. CDR1 MNHEY and CDR2 SVGEGT come from the germline V gene. A remark on this clonotype: What it binds is unknown.

This sample comprised PBMCs, mostly from graft donor cells, obtained 360 days after TCRalphabeta/CD19-depleted stem cell transplant. The rearrangement joins TRBV6-2 or TRBV6-3 to TRBJ2-7; TRBD2 matches at 7 bases. This clonotype was sampled from a female patient under 10 years old who had a stem cell transplant for congenital amegakaryocytic thrombocytopenia, so the T cells may come from the graft donor. The CDR3 DNA reads TGTGCCAGCAGTCCGGACGGGGGAGGGCTTACCGAGCAGTACTTC. It yields the protein CASSPDGGGLTEQYF.